This T cell receptor beta chain was captured in a study of brain T cells in children with intractable seizures. Study findings and constraints: HCMV serostatus was not known, and viral specificity came from CDR3 similarity only.

As to this clone: What it binds is unknown.

Germline V gene lookup returns CDR1 SGHTA and CDR2 FQGNSA. V was cut by 5 bases and J by 3 bases, with 14 bases left in between. CDR3 length: 16 residues. Time point given: blood from clinic visit 5 months post-surgery; TSC patient then seizure free. Sequencing was limited to surgery cases with top T cell transcript signatures in brain tissue. Before surgery, patients took at least one anti-epileptic drug. TCRdb keeps only in-frame clones here, not all; method: immunoSEQ multiplex PCR. The sample carries hundreds of thousands of clones, 85% to 95% recorded once. This chain connects TRBV7-2 to TRBJ1-6; D might be TRBD1 (6 bases). This receptor was identified in a boy in the first two years of life with tuberous sclerosis and intractable seizures. The sequences come from peripheral blood, collected 4 to 5 months after surgery. CDR3 in amino acids: CASSPEGGIYNSPLHF. CDR3 coding DNA: TGTGCCAGCAGCCCCGAGGGGGGTATCTATAATTCACCCCTCCACTTT.